This T cell receptor beta chain originates from a study of cytomegalovirus exposure and HLA in healthy donors. Study findings and constraints: Per published accounts, TCR beta sequences correctly predicted the HLA-A and HLA-B alleles of most subjects.

Each donor's status was that of a healthy bone marrow donor. Turning to this clone: Its target is unknown.

Trimming took off 3 bases at V and 1 base at J, with 9 bases between the two ends. The CDR3 spans 14 residues. CDR1 SGHVS and CDR2 FQNEAQ come from the germline V gene. Primers for the PCR totalled 60 Vbeta and 13 Jbeta. Using immunoSEQ multiplex PCR, the repertoire was profiled, and TCRdb retains in-frame clones only, with some absent. The sample totals about 20,000 clones. The chain has TRBV7-8 and TRBJ1-1; D gene uncertain. Sequenced material: PBMCs. The TCR was taken from a man aged 55 to 70 in good health and CMV-seropositive. The CDR3 here is CASSFNGENTEAFF. CDR3 nucleotides: TGTGCCAGCAGCTTTAACGGGGAGAACACTGAAGCTTTCTTT.